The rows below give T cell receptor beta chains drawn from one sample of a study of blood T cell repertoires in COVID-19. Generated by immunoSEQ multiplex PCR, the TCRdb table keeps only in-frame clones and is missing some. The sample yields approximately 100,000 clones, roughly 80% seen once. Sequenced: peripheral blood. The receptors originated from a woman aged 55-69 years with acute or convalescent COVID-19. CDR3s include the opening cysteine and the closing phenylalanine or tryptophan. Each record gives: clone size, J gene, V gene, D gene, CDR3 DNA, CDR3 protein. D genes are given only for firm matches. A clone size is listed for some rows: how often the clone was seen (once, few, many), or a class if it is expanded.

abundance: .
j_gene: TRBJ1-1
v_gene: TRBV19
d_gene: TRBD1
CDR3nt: TGTGCCAGTAGTATCGTCACAGGGGCCGGAGAAGCTTTCTTT
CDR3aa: CASSIVTGAGEAFF

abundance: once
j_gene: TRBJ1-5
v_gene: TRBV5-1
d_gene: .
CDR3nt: TGCGCCAGCAGTTATCAGGGCCTCGGCAATCAGCCCCAGCATTTT
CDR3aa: CASSYQGLGNQPQHF

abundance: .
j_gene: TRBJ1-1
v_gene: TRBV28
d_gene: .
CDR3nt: TGTGCCAGCAGCATCAGAAGGGGCGAAGCTTTCTTT
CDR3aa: CASSIRRGEAFF

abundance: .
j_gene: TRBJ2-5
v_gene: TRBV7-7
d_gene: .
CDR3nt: TGTGCTAGCAGCCCCGGGGGTTACCAAGAGACCCAGTACTTC
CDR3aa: CASSPGGYQETQYF

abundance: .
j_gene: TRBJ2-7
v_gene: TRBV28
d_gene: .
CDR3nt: TGTGTCGGATCCGCGGTCCACGAGCAGTACTTC
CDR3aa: CVGSAVHEQYF

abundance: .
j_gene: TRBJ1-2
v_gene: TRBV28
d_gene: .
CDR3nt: TGTGCCAGCAGTTTAGCGGCTTTCTCTAAGAGGGGCTACACCTTC
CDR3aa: CASSLAAFSKRGYTF

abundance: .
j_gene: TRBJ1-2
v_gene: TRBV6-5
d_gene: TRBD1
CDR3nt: TGTGCCAGCAGTTACGCGACAGGGGGCTACACCTTC
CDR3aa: CASSYATGGYTF

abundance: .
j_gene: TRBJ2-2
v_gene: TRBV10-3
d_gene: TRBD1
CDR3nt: TGTGCCATCAGGCCGGGACAGGGAACGAACACCGGGGAGCTGTTTTTT
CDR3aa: CAIRPGQGTNTGELFF

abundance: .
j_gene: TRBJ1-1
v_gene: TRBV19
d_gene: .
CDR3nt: TGTGCCAGTAGGAGGCGGGAATCGAACACTGAAGCTTTCTTT
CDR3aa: CASRRRESNTEAFF

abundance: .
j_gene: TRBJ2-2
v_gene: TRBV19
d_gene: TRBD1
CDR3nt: TGTGCCAGTAGTACCAGCCGACAGGGAAGCGGGGAGCTGTTTTTT
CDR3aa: CASSTSRQGSGELFF

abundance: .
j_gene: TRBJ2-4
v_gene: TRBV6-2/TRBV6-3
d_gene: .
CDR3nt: TGTGCCAGCAGTTACCAGAAAAACATTCAGTACTTC
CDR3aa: CASSYQKNIQYF

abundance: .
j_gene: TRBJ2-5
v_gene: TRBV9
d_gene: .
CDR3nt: TGTGCCAGCAGCGTAACCAATCGGGGGAGTTCGGAGACCCAGTACTTC
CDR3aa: CASSVTNRGSSETQYF

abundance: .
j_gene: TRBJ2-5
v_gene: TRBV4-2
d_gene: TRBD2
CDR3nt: TGTGCCAGCAGCCAAGCGGGGGGGCCGGAGACCCAGTACTTC
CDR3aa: CASSQAGGPETQYF

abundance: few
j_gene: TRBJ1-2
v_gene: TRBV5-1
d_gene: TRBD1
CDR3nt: TGCGCCAGCAGCTTTGGTGGGACAGGGGGCGAAGGCTACACCTTC
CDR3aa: CASSFGGTGGEGYTF

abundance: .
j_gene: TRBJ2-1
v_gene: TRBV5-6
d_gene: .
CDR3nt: TGTGCCAGCAGCGAAGACCCGGGACATGGGAACAATGAGCAGTTCTTC
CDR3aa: CASSEDPGHGNNEQFF

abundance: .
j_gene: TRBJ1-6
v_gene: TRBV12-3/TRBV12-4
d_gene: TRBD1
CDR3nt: TGTGCCTGTCAAGGGGGCATTTCACCCCTCCACTTT
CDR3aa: CACQGGISPLHF

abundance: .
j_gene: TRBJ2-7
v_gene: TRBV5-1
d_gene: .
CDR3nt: TGCGCCAGCAGCTTGGCCATGGGTACAGGCCCTTACGAGCAGTACTTC
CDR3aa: CASSLAMGTGPYEQYF

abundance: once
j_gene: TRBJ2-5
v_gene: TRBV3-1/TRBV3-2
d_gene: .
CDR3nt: TGTGCCAGCAGCCATCGGGGGACAGACAAAGAGACCCAGTACTTC
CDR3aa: CASSHRGTDKETQYF

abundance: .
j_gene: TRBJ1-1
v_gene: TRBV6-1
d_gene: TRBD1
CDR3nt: TGTGCCAGCAGTGAATTCACGGCAGGGGGCACTGAAGCTTTCTTT
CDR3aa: CASSEFTAGGTEAFF

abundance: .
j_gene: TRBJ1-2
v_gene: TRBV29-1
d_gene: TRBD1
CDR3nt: TGCAGCGCGCCGAAGGGACAGGGTAGCTATGGCTACACCTTC
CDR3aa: CSAPKGQGSYGYTF

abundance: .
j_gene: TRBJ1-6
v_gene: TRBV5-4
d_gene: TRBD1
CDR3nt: TGTGCCAGCAGCGCGGACAGGAGCTCCTATAATTCACCCCTCCACTTT
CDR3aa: CASSADRSSYNSPLHF

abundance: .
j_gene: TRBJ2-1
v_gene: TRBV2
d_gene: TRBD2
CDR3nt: TGTGCCAGCAGTGATGGGACGGGACTAGGCAATGAGCAGTTCTTC
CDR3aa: CASSDGTGLGNEQFF

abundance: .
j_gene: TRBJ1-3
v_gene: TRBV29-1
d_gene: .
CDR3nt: TGCAGCGTTGTAGGCAGACAAGACTCTGGAAACACCATATATTTT
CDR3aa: CSVVGRQDSGNTIYF

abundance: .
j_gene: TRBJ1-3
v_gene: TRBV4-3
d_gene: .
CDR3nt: TGCGCCAGCAGCCAAGAGGGGGGTTCTGGAAACACCATATATTTT
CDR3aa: CASSQEGGSGNTIYF

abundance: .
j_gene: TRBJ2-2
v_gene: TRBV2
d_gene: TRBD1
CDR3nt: TGTGCCAGCAGTGCTCGGACAGGGTACGGGGAGCTGTTTTTT
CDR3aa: CASSARTGYGELFF

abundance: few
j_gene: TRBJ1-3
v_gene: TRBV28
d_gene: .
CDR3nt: TGTGCCAGCTGTGGGGAGCTGATCGGAAACACCATATATTTT
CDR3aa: CASCGELIGNTIYF

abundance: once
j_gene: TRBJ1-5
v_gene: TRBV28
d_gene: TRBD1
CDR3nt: TGTGCCAGCAGTTTGGAAGGGACAGGGGGGTGGCAGCCCCAGCATTTT
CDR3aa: CASSLEGTGGWQPQHF

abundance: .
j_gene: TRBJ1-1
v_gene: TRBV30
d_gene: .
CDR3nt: TGTGCCTGGACTTACCGGACAGACACTGAAGCTTTCTTT
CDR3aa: CAWTYRTDTEAFF

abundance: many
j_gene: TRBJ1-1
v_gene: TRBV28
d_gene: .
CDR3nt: TGTGCCAGCAGTTTACAGGGGCGCGGAGCTTTCTTT
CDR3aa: CASSLQGRGAFF

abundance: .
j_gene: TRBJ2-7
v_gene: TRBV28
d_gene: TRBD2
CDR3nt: TGTGCCAGCAGTCTTGCGGGGGGGGGCTACGAGCAGTACTTC
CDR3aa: CASSLAGGGYEQYF

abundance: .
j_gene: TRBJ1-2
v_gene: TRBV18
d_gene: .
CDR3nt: TGTGCCAGCTCGCCTTCTGGTGCGAGCTATGGCTACACCTTC
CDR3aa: CASSPSGASYGYTF

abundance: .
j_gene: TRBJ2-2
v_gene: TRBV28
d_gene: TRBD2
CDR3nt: TGTGCCAGCAGTTCCCCTCCCGCTAGCGGGAGCTCCGGGGAGCTGTTTTTT
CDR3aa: CASSSPPASGSSGELFF

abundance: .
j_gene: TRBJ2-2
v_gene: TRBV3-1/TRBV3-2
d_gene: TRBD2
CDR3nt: TGTGCCAGCAGCGGGACTAGCGGCACCGGGGAGCTGTTTTTT
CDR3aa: CASSGTSGTGELFF